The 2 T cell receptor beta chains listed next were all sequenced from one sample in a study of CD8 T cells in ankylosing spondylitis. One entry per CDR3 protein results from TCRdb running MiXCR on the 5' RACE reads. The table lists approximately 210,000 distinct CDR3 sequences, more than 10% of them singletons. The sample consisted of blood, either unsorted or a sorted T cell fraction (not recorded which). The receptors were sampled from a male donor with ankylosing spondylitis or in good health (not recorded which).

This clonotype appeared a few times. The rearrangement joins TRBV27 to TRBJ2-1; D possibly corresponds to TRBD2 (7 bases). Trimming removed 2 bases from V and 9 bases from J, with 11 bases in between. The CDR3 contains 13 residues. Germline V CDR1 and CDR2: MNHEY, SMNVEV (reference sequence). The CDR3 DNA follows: TGTGCCAGCAGTTTAAAGGGGGGGAGTGAGCAGTTCTTC. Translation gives CASSLKGGSEQFF.

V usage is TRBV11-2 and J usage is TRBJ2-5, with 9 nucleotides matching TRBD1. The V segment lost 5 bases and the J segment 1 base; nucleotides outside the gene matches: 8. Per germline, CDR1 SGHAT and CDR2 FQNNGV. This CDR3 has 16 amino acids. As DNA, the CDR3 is TGTGCCAGCAGCCGCCCCACAGGGGGCCTCCAAGAGACCCAGTACTTC. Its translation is CASSRPTGGLQETQYF.